This TCR beta chain stems from a study of blood T cell repertoires in COVID-19. Study-level background: PBMCs, B-cell-depleted T cells, or T cells provided the cDNA or gDNA that made up the material.

The method was immunoSEQ multiplex PCR; TCRdb's version includes in-frame clones alone and lacks a portion of them. Of under 250,000 clones listed, roughly 82% were seen once; the top ten hold approximately 4.8%. CDR3 length equals 15 residues. Germline V gene data show CDR1 as KGHSH and CDR2 as LQKENI. V was pared by 6 bases and J by 8 bases, with 22 bases between. Sequencing input: peripheral blood. The chain couples TRBV18 to TRBJ1-2, with a weak D call TRBD1 (5 bases). This clonotype was obtained from a woman aged 70-85 years with acute or convalescent COVID-19. The CDR3 nucleotides read TGTGCCAGCTCGCCCGATATCGACGGGGCGGGGGGCTACACCTTC. Amino acid sequence: CASSPDIDGAGGYTF.